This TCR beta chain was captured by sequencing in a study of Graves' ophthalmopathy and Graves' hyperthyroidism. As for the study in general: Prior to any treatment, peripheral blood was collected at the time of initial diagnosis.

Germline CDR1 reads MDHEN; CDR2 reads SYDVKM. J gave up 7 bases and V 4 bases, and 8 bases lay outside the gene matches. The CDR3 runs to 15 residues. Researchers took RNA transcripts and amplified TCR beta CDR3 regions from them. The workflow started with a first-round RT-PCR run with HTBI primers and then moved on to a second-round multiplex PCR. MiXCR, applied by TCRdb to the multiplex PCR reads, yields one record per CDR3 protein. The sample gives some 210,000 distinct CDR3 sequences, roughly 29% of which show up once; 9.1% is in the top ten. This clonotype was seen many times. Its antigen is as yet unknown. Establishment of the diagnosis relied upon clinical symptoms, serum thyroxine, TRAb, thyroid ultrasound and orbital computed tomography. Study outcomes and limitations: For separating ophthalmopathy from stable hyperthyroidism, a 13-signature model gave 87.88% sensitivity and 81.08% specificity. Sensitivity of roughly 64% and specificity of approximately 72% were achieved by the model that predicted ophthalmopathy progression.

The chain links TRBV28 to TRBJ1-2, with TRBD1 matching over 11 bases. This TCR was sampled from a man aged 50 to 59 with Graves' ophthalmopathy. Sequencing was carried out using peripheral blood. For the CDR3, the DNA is TGTGCCAGCAGTTCCTACGGACAGGGGGCGCGTGGCTACACCTTC. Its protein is CASSSYGQGARGYTF.